These 29 T cell receptor beta chains were sequenced from one sample in a study of blood T cell repertoires in COVID-19. Only in-frame clones appear in the TCRdb table, and some are missing; sequencing was by immunoSEQ multiplex PCR. The data contain fewer than 110,000 clones, 75% to 95% of them singletons. The sample consisted of peripheral blood. These TCRs come from a woman in her 30s with acute or convalescent COVID-19.

The genes are TRBV6-5 and TRBJ1-1, with D tentatively TRBD1 (5 bases). The CDR3 is made up of 15 amino acids. Germline-derived CDR1 and CDR2 are MNHEY and SVGAGI. Trimming removed 0 bases at V and 4 bases at J, with 12 bases between. The CDR3 bases are TGTGCCAGCAGTTACTCGTCGGGGGAACGCACTGAAGCTTTCTTT. Protein product: CASSYSSGERTEAFF.

V usage is TRBV28 and J usage is TRBJ1-5; 7 nucleotides line up with TRBD1. The germline CDR1 and CDR2 sequences are MDHEN and SYDVKM. The CDR3 runs 13 residues. The V gene end was trimmed by 6 bases and the J gene end by 6 bases; junction bases not matched to a gene: 5. CDR3 nucleotides: TGTGCCAGCAGAGAGGGGGCAGGTCAGCCCCAGCATTTT. It translates to CASREGAGQPQHF.

V gene TRBV29-1 combines with J gene TRBJ1-2; D uncertain. With 3 bases removed from V and 7 bases from J, the gap between germline ends came to 12 bases. This CDR3 comprises 12 residues. Germline CDR1 reads SQVTM; CDR2 reads ANQGSEA. The CDR3 region is CSVEVDAGGYTF. The CDR3 DNA sequence: TGCAGCGTTGAGGTCGACGCGGGTGGCTACACCTTC.

In its sample, this clone was seen a few times. The chain joins TRBV5-6 to TRBJ1-1; unclear D gene. CDR3 size: 12 residues. V lost 0 bases, J lost 11 bases, and 11 bases lay in between. From germline, CDR1 is SGHDT and CDR2 YYEEEE. CDR3: CASSLEGRGAFF. CDR3 bases: TGTGCCAGCAGCTTGGAGGGTCGGGGTGCTTTCTTT.

The chain carries TRBV6-5 and TRBJ2-5, with 9 positions matching TRBD1. Germline-derived CDR1 and CDR2 are MNHEY and SVGAGI. The CDR3 sequence is 15 residues long. J lost 5 bases, V lost 4 bases, and 8 bases had no gene match. The DNA for the CDR3 is TGTGCCAGCAGTTCCATGGGACAGGGTGAGGAGACCCAGTACTTC. Translating gives CASSSMGQGEETQYF.

The chain couples TRBV9 to TRBJ2-2; D is undetermined. V dropped 4 bases and J dropped 4 bases, with 8 bases sitting between them. The CDR3 runs to 13 residues. Germline values: CDR1 SGDLS, CDR2 YYNGEE. The CDR3 nucleotides read TGTGCCAGCAGCCCGCCGGGCACCGGGGAGCTGTTTTTT. Protein sequence: CASSPPGTGELFF.

The chain joins TRBV7-9 to TRBJ2-2; 9 nucleotides agree with TRBD1. The germline CDR1 and CDR2 sequences are SEHNR and FQNEAQ (reference sequence). This CDR3 spans 15 amino acids. The J segment lost 3 bases and the V segment lost 4 bases, leaving 3 bases of the junction unmatched. The CDR3 sequence: CASSSGTGYTGELFF. The CDR3 DNA follows: TGTGCCAGCAGCTCCGGGACAGGGTACACCGGGGAGCTGTTTTTT.

The chain uses TRBV30 and TRBJ1-5, with D tentatively TRBD1 (6 bases). Germline CDR1 is GTSNPN and CDR2 is SVGIG (reference sequence). The CDR3 loop spans 13 amino acids. V was trimmed by 0 bases and J by 7 bases, leaving 10 bases between them. The CDR3 region has the DNA TGTGCCTGGAGTGTGGGGGGGCACCAGCCCCAGCATTTT. It yields the protein CAWSVGGHQPQHF.

The V call is TRBV19, the J call TRBJ2-2; possible D gene TRBD1, 5 bases. The CDR3 covers 17 residues. V lost 2 bases and J 8 bases, leaving 21 bases between the germline ends. Germline lookup yields CDR1 LNHDA and CDR2 SQIVND (reference sequence). Written as DNA, the CDR3 is TGTGCCAGTAGTATACAGGGTTTCGATTCAGGTCCTGGGGAGCTGTTTTTT. Its protein is CASSIQGFDSGPGELFF.

The chain has TRBV5-5 and TRBJ2-3, with D maybe TRBD1 (5 bases). Trimming took off 0 bases at V and 6 bases at J, with 11 bases between the two ends. This CDR3 has 14 amino acids. CDR1 is SGHKS, CDR2 YYEKEE, per germline (reference sequence). The CDR3 spells CASSLGRVGDTQYF. The CDR3 DNA is TGTGCCAGCAGCTTGGGCAGGGTGGGCGATACGCAGTATTTT.

A single count supports this clone. The chain recombines TRBV6-1 with TRBJ1-5, with D unclear. V shed 2 bases and J shed 4 bases, with 12 bases lying between them. Germline-derived CDR1 and CDR2 are MNHNS and SASEGT. The CDR3 runs to 15 residues. The CDR3 region is CASSEFPIRNQPQHF. For the CDR3, the DNA is TGTGCCAGCAGTGAATTCCCGATCCGGAATCAGCCCCAGCATTTT.

J is TRBJ2-4 and V is TRBV7-2, with 11 bases that match TRBD2. CDR1 SGHTA and CDR2 FQGNSA come from the germline V gene. The CDR3 is made up of 17 amino acids. V shed 5 bases and J 5 bases; nucleotides not matched to a gene: 11. CDR3 coding DNA: TGTGCCAGCAGCCCCCATTTAGCGGGAGGGGAGGAAAACATTCAGTACTTC. This encodes CASSPHLAGGEENIQYF.

This chain joins TRBV7-8 and TRBJ1-6, with D hard to call. This CDR3 is built from 18 residues. Germline V gene lookup returns CDR1 SGHVS and CDR2 FQNEAQ. Deletions cut 0 bases from V and 0 bases from J, with 12 bases between. The CDR3 spells CASSLAVVGSSYNSPLHF. The CDR3 DNA is TGTGCCAGCAGCTTAGCGGTAGTCGGGAGCTCCTATAATTCACCCCTCCACTTT.

V is TRBV7-9 and J is TRBJ2-3; D is ambiguous. V was cut by 6 bases and J by 4 bases, with 14 bases left in between. This CDR3 has 14 residues. Germline CDR1 SEHNR, CDR2 FQNEAQ (reference sequence). The CDR3 loop is CASSVSAKPDTQYF. In DNA, the CDR3 is TGTGCCAGCAGTGTTAGTGCGAAGCCAGATACGCAGTATTTT.

This chain uses TRBV7-2 with TRBJ1-6; possible D gene TRBD1, 5 bases. V lost 4 bases, J lost 6 bases, and 10 bases lay in between. The CDR3 has 14 amino acids. Germline CDR1 is SGHTA and CDR2 is FQGNSA. The CDR3 here is CASSSQGRNSPLHF. CDR3 bases: TGTGCCAGCAGCTCGCAGGGCCGTAATTCACCCCTCCACTTT.

The CDR3 nucleotides read TGTGCCAGCAGCTTGGGGGGGGCCGGGGAGCTGTTTTTT. It specifies CASSLGGAGELFF. The genes are TRBV5-6 and TRBJ2-2, with a tentative D call TRBD2 (6 bases). The length of the CDR3 is 13 residues. The V and J ends lost 0 bases and 6 bases respectively, with 6 bases between them. CDR1 and CDR2 from the germline V gene are SGHDT and YYEEEE. Full variable domain (remainder filled in from reference TRBV5-6 and TRBJ2-2): DAGVTQSPTHLIKTRGQQVTLRCSPKSGHDTVSWYQQALGQGPQFIFQYYEEEERQRGNFPDRFSGHQFPNYSSELNVNALLLGDSALYLCASSLGGAGELFFGEGSRLTVL.

The V and J genes are TRBV4-2 and TRBJ1-4, with 11 bases lining up with TRBD1. CDR3 size: 14 residues. From germline, CDR1 is LGHNA and CDR2 YNFKEQ. Losses at the gene ends were 1 base for V and 14 bases for J; bases not matched to a gene: 6. The CDR3: CASSQVGQGAHLFF. The DNA of the CDR3 is TGTGCCAGCAGCCAAGTTGGACAGGGGGCGCACCTGTTTTTT.

In regard to this clone: The same CDR3 also results from other DNA sequences found in this sample. This chain links TRBV4-3 with TRBJ1-5, with no clear D. CDR1 and CDR2 (germline): LGHNA, YSLEER. The CDR3 length is 15 residues. Between the trimmed V and J ends, which lost 0 bases and 0 bases, there was a span of 6 bases. In DNA form, the CDR3 reads TGCGCCAGCAGCCAAGATTCTTATAGCAATCAGCCCCAGCATTTT. Translation gives CASSQDSYSNQPQHF.

The chain uses TRBV7-2 and TRBJ2-7, with 11 bases fitting TRBD2. This CDR3 contains 15 residues. The V and J ends lost 5 bases and 5 bases, in that order; junction bases with no gene match: 8. Germline V CDR1 and CDR2: SGHTA, FQGNSA. The CDR3 sequence is CASSEVSGRENEQYF. CDR3 in DNA: TGTGCCAGCAGCGAGGTTAGCGGGAGGGAAAACGAGCAGTACTTC.

This chain links TRBV6-5 with TRBJ2-1, with 14 bases that match TRBD2. CDR3 length equals 16 residues. J was trimmed by 10 bases and V by 0 bases; bases with no gene match: 5. CDR1 MNHEY and CDR2 SVGAGI come from the germline V gene. DNA of the CDR3: TGTGCCAGCAGTTACTCGCAGACTAGCGGGAGGGAAGAGCAGTTCTTC. Translating gives CASSYSQTSGREEQFF.

This clone turned up a few times. V and J are TRBV15 and TRBJ1-5, with TRBD1 as a possible D gene (6 bases). Per the germline V gene, CDR1 is LNHNV and CDR2 is YYDKDF (reference sequence). The CDR3 loop spans 16 amino acids. V was trimmed by 5 bases and J by 1 base, leaving 15 bases between them. DNA of the CDR3: TGTGCCACCAGCGGGGCGGGGGGCCTAAGCAATCAGCCCCAGCATTTT. It encodes CATSGAGGLSNQPQHF.

V gene TRBV5-6 combines with J gene TRBJ1-4; the match to TRBD1 covers 8 bases. V was clipped by 4 bases and J by 10 bases; unmatched bases: 9. Germline V CDR1 and CDR2: SGHDT, YYEEEE. This CDR3 has 14 residues. In DNA form, the CDR3 reads TGTGCCAGCAGCATAGACAGGGGAAGCGGAAAACTGTTTTTT. It specifies CASSIDRGSGKLFF.

The chain combines TRBV6-4 with TRBJ1-2, with 9 bases aligning to TRBD1. Germline CDR1 and CDR2: MRHNA and SNTAGT. The CDR3 has 15 residues. V lost 2 bases and J lost 7; bases outside the gene matches: 8. The CDR3 loop reads CASSDTLQGAGGYTF. The DNA of the CDR3 is TGTGCCAGCAGTGACACCCTACAGGGGGCCGGTGGCTACACCTTC.

The rearrangement uses TRBV6-5 and TRBJ2-1; TRBD1 might be the D (6 bases). The length of the CDR3 is 13 residues. Germline values: CDR1 MNHEY, CDR2 SVGAGI. V lost 7 bases, J lost 7 bases, and 14 bases lay in between. The CDR3 protein is CASKRGSGNEQFF. The DNA for the CDR3 is TGTGCCAGCAAAAGGGGGTCCGGGAATGAGCAGTTCTTC.

This chain joins TRBV7-2 and TRBJ1-2; 9 positions agree with TRBD1. V was pared by 2 bases and J by 8 bases, with 3 bases of the junction left unmatched. This CDR3 comprises 13 residues. Germline V CDR1 and CDR2: SGHTA, FQGNSA. The CDR3: CASSLNRGQGYTF. DNA for the CDR3: TGTGCCAGCAGCTTAAACAGGGGGCAGGGCTACACCTTC. Drawing the rest from reference TRBV7-2 and TRBJ1-2, the complete variable domain is GAGVSQSPSNKVTEKGKDVELRCDPISGHTALYWYRQSLGQGLEFLIYFQGNSAPDKSGLPSDRFSAERTGGSVSTLTIQRTQQEDSAVYLCASSLNRGQGYTFGSGTRLTVV.

The chain uses TRBV4-2 and TRBJ2-5, with D unclear. CDR3 length equals 15 residues. CDR1 is LGHNA, CDR2 YNFKEQ, per germline. Trimming took off 1 base at V and 1 base at J, with 10 bases between the two ends. CDR3 sequence: CASSQAGRSQETQYF. The CDR3 bases are TGTGCCAGCAGCCAAGCGGGTCGCAGCCAAGAGACCCAGTACTTC.

This clone was recorded only once. The V and J genes are TRBV10-3 and TRBJ1-1, with 9 bases matching TRBD1. J gave up 4 bases and V 0 bases, and 0 bases lay outside the gene matches. The CDR3 loop spans 14 amino acids. Germline V gives CDR1 ENHRY, CDR2 SYGVKD. The CDR3 DNA sequence: TGTGCCATCAGTGAGTCGGGACAGGGCACTGAAGCTTTCTTT. Protein: CAISESGQGTEAFF.

CDR3 DNA sequence: TGTGCCAGCAGCGATTCTAGTCTTCGTGTCAATGAGCAGTTCTTC. Translated: CASSDSSLRVNEQFF. The rearrangement links TRBV7-9 to TRBJ2-1; D call uncertain. Germline assignment: CDR1 SEHNR and CDR2 FQNEAQ (reference sequence). This CDR3 is 15 amino acids long. V lost 5 bases to trimming and J lost 6 bases, with 17 bases between them.

The rearrangement uses TRBV30 and TRBJ1-6; 12 bases match TRBD1. This CDR3 spans 13 amino acids. Trimming removed 5 bases from V and 10 bases from J; junction bases left unmatched: 3. CDR1 GTSNPN and CDR2 SVGIG come from the germline V gene (reference sequence). The CDR3 here is CAWGTGGDSPLHF. DNA of the CDR3: TGTGCCTGGGGGACAGGGGGCGACTCACCCCTCCACTTT.